The 8 T cell receptor beta chains given below trace back to one sample, sequenced in a study of beta chain features in type 1 diabetes. Findings and limits, study-wide: People with Type 1 diabetes carried modestly yet significantly shorter TCRB CDR3s in all four CD4+ subsets.

The whole isolated RNA underwent reverse transcription, so sequencing captured expressed TCRB transcripts. TCRdb keeps only in-frame clones here, not all; method: immunoSEQ multiplex PCR. The sample yields approximately 170,000 clones, 6% to 9% seen once. Their target antigens are unknown. The sample comprised central memory CD4+ T cells from blood. These receptors originate from a young man with type 1 diabetes.

This clone was seen only a few times. The chain links TRBV5-4 to TRBJ1-1, with 7 bases lining up with TRBD1. Germline values: CDR1 SGHNT, CDR2 YYREEE (reference sequence). CDR3 length: 14 amino acids. The ends lost 1 base at V and 5 bases at J; junction bases unmatched: 5. The CDR3, as DNA: TGTGCCAGCAGCTTGAAGGGGGCTTATACTGAAGCTTTCTTT. Its protein product is CASSLKGAYTEAFF.

The chain is built from TRBV27 and TRBJ2-1, with D perhaps matching TRBD1 (6 bases). The CDR3 is 14 amino acids. Germline loops: CDR1 MNHEY, CDR2 SMNVEV (reference sequence). Trimming removed 2 bases from V and 12 bases from J, with 17 bases in between. The CDR3 sequence is CASSLQGFSGGQFF. CDR3 sequence (DNA): TGTGCCAGCAGTTTACAGGGGTTCTCGGGTGGGCAGTTCTTC.

This clone has more than one count but fewer than ten. V is TRBV9 and J is TRBJ2-5; D possibly corresponds to TRBD2 (6 bases). The CDR3 contains 13 residues. V lost 4 bases and J 5 bases, leaving 12 bases between the germline ends. Germline V gives CDR1 SGDLS, CDR2 YYNGEE. CDR3 in amino acids: CASSRRLGETQYF. The CDR3 nucleotides are TGTGCCAGCAGCCGCCGACTAGGGGAGACCCAGTACTTC.

This clone was observed many times. This chain links TRBV5-6 with TRBJ2-7; D is unresolved. Germline CDR1 is SGHDT and CDR2 is YYEEEE. Trimming cost V 4 bases and J 0 bases, with 5 bases left between them. This CDR3 comprises 12 residues. In nucleotides, the CDR3 is TGTGCCAGCAGCCGGGTCTCCTACGAGCAGTACTTC. Residues: CASSRVSYEQYF.

This clone was counted a few times. The V call is TRBV7-9, the J call TRBJ2-7; 11 nucleotides match TRBD2. J gave up 5 bases and V 5 bases, and 8 bases lay outside the gene matches. The CDR3 runs 15 residues. Germline V CDR1 and CDR2: SEHNR, FQNEAQ (reference sequence). CDR3 residues: CASSVSGRAVNEQYF. The DNA for the CDR3 is TGTGCCAGCAGCGTTAGCGGGAGGGCCGTAAACGAGCAGTACTTC.

The gene calls are TRBV5-6 and TRBJ2-1; 10 bases are shared with TRBD2. The germline CDR1 and CDR2 sequences are SGHDT and YYEEEE. J was trimmed by 8 bases and V by 5 bases; bases with no gene match: 7. The CDR3 runs 14 residues. The CDR3, as DNA: TGTGCCAGCAGAGGAAGCGGGGGGGCGGATGAGCAGTTCTTC. It specifies CASRGSGGADEQFF.

This clone turned up a few times. V usage is TRBV7-9 and J usage is TRBJ1-6, with TRBD1 matching 7 bases. Germline trimming cut 2 bases from V and 9 bases from J; bases unmatched to any gene: 7. Germline V gene lookup returns CDR1 SEHNR and CDR2 FQNEAQ (reference sequence). The CDR3 covers 15 residues. The CDR3 bases are TGTGCCAGCAGCTTATTCCAGGGGGTATCTTCACCCCTCCACTTT. Translating gives CASSLFQGVSSPLHF.

This clone was counted a few times. The V call is TRBV19, the J call TRBJ1-2; 10 bases align to TRBD1. Germline-derived CDR1 and CDR2 are LNHDA and SQIVND (reference sequence). Trimming cost V 4 bases and J 2 bases; bases outside gene matches: 1. The CDR3 is 14 amino acids. CDR3 sequence: CASSTDRGNYGYTF. The CDR3, as DNA: TGTGCCAGTAGTACGGACAGGGGGAACTATGGCTACACCTTC. Complete variable domain (other parts from reference TRBV19 and TRBJ1-2): DGGITQSPKYLFRKEGQNVTLSCEQNLNHDAMYWYRQDPGQGLRLIYYSQIVNDFQKGDIAEGYSVSREKKESFPLTVTSAQKNPTAFYLCASSTDRGNYGYTFGSGTRLTVV.